The 10 T cell receptor beta chains reported below all come from one sample, sequenced in a study of cytomegalovirus exposure and HLA in healthy donors. Sequenced by immunoSEQ multiplex PCR; TCRdb stores in-frame clones only, minus some. The table lists about 260,000 clones, roughly 88% of them singletons. Sequenced sample: PBMCs. The receptor set was obtained from a woman in her 30s in good health and CMV-seronegative.

This clone was detected only once. CDR3 amino acids: CASSVGGGNTEAFF. The CDR3, as DNA: TGTGCCAGCAGTGTAGGAGGGGGGAACACTGAAGCTTTCTTT. The V call is TRBV2, the J call TRBJ1-1, with D tentatively TRBD1 (6 bases). The germline V gene encodes CDR1 SNHLY and CDR2 FYNNEI. The CDR3 extends over 14 amino acids. The germline V and J ends were trimmed by 4 bases and 1 base, with 10 bases remaining between them.

The V call is TRBV30, the J call TRBJ2-7; no clear D. The ends were cut back, 0 bases at V and 2 bases at J, with 14 bases in the middle. The germline V gene encodes CDR1 GTSNPN and CDR2 SVGIG (reference sequence). The length of the CDR3 is 15 residues. DNA of the CDR3: TGTGCCTGGAGTGTTTTAGGCCAAGCTACCTACGAGCAGTACTTC. It specifies CAWSVLGQATYEQYF.

J is TRBJ2-1 and V is TRBV28; TRBD2 matches 8 bases. The CDR3 is 19 residues long. Trimming cost V 3 bases and J 5 bases; bases outside gene matches: 18. Per germline, CDR1 MDHEN and CDR2 SYDVKM. Here the CDR3 reads CASSFLGAGGLGWNNEQFF. CDR3 nucleotide sequence: TGTGCCAGCAGTTTTCTGGGCGCTGGGGGACTAGGGTGGAACAATGAGCAGTTCTTC.

This clone appeared once. This chain joins TRBV7-6 and TRBJ2-7; tentative D call: TRBD1 (5 bases). CDR1 and CDR2 (germline): SGHVS, FNYEAQ. The CDR3 extends over 15 amino acids. Between the trimmed V and J ends, which lost 2 bases and 6 bases, there was a span of 17 bases. In nucleotides, the CDR3 is TGTGCCAGCAGCTTAAGTCAGGGCCCTATCCTCGAGCAGTACTTC. It is translated as CASSLSQGPILEQYF.

The genes are TRBV7-6 and TRBJ2-1; possibly TRBD1 or TRBD2 for D (5 bases each). Germline CDR1 reads SGHVS; CDR2 reads FNYEAQ. Trimming cost V 3 bases and J 4 bases, with 13 bases left between them. The CDR3 is 15 amino acids. Here the CDR3 reads CASSLGEGWYNEQFF. The CDR3, as DNA: TGTGCCAGCAGCTTGGGCGAGGGGTGGTACAATGAGCAGTTCTTC.

The chain combines TRBV4-1 with TRBJ2-6, with 11 bases fitting TRBD1. This CDR3 has 21 residues. CDR1 and CDR2 from the germline V gene are MGHRA and YSYEKL. V gave up 4 bases and J gave up 3 bases; unmatched junction bases: 17. The CDR3 nucleotides read TGCGCCAGCAGCCTCCGGGGGGACAGGGGGTATTCTACCGGTGGGGCCAACGTCCTGACTTTC. It yields the protein CASSLRGDRGYSTGGANVLTF.

The rearrangement joins TRBV27 to TRBJ1-5; no definite D call. The CDR3 is 15 residues long. Germline V CDR1 and CDR2: MNHEY, SMNVEV (reference sequence). The ends were cut back, 8 bases at V and 4 bases at J, with 18 bases in the middle. The CDR3, as DNA: TGTGCCAGCCGAACTCGGGCAGAACAGAATCAGCCCCAGCATTTT. Amino acid sequence: CASRTRAEQNQPQHF.

The rearrangement joins TRBV10-3 to TRBJ2-7; 7 bases fit TRBD2. Looked up from germline, CDR1 is ENHRY and CDR2 is SYGVKD. The CDR3 runs 13 residues. Losses at the gene ends were 4 bases for V and 2 bases for J; bases not matched to a gene: 2. The CDR3 region is CAISGEGAYEQYF. In nucleotides, the CDR3 is TGTGCCATCAGTGGGGAGGGAGCCTACGAGCAGTACTTC.

This clone was counted between two and nine times. V usage is TRBV11-3 and J usage is TRBJ2-5; the D gene is possibly TRBD1 (5 bases). The CDR3 has 13 residues. The germline gives CDR1 SGHNT, CDR2 YENEEA. V was cut by 5 bases and J by 7 bases, with 14 bases left in between. The CDR3 here is CASSHTGIGTQYF. CDR3 nucleotide sequence: TGTGCCAGCAGCCATACAGGCATAGGGACCCAGTACTTC.

J is TRBJ1-1 and V is TRBV5-1, with D maybe TRBD1 (5 bases). CDR3 length equals 15 residues. V gave up 1 base and J gave up 1 base, with 11 bases separating them. From germline, CDR1 is SGHRS and CDR2 YFSETQ. For the CDR3, the DNA is TGCGCCAGCAGCTTGTATCAGGGCCCGAACACTGAAGCTTTCTTT. This gives the protein CASSLYQGPNTEAFF. Full variable domain (outside the CDR3, taken from reference TRBV5-1 and TRBJ1-1): KAGVTQTPRYLIKTRGQQVTLSCSPISGHRSVSWYQQTPGQGLQFLFEYFSETQRNKGNFPGRFSGRQFSNSRSEMNVSTLELGDSALYLCASSLYQGPNTEAFFGQGTRLTVV.